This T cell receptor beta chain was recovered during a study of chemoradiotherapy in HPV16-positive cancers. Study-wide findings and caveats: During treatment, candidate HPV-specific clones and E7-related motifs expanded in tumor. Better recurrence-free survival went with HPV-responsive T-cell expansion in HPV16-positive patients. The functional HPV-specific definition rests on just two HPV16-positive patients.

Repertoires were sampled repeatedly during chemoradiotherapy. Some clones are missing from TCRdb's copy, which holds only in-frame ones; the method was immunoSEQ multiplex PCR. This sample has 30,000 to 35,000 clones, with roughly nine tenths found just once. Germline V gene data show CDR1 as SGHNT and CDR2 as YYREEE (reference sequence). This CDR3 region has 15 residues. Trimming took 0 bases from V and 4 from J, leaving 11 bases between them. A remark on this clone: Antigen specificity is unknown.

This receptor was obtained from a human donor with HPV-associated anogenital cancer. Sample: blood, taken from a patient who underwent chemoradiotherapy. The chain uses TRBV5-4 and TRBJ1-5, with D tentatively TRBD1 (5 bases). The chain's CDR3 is CASSLGGSKNQPQHF. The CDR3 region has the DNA TGTGCCAGCAGCTTGGGGGGGAGTAAAAATCAGCCCCAGCATTTT. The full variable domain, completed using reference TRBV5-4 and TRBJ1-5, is ETGVTQSPTHLIKTRGQQVTLRCSSQSGHNTVSWYQQALGQGPQFIFQYYREEENGRGNFPPRFSGLQFPNYSSELNVNALELDDSALYLCASSLGGSKNQPQHFGDGTRLSIL.